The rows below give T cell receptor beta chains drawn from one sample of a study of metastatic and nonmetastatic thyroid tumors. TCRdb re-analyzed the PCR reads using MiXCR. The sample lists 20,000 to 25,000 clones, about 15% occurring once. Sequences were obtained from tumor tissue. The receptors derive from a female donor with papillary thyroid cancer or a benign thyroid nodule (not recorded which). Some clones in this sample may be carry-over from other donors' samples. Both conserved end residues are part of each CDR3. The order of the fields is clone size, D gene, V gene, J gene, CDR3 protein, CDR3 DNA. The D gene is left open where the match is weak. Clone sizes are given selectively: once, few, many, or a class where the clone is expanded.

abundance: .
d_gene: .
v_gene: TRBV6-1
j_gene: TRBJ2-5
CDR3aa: CASSEAGGEQETQYF
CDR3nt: TGTGCCAGCAGTGAGGCCGGTGGGGAGCAAGAGACCCAGTACTTC

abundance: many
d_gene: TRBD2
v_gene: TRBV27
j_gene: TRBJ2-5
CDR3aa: CASNVNSGMRETQYF
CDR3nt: TGTGCCAGCAACGTTAATAGCGGGATGAGAGAGACCCAGTACTTC

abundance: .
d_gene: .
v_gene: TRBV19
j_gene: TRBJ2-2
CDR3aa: CASSIVFWPANTGELFF
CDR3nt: TGTGCCAGTAGTATCGTCTTTTGGCCAGCGAACACCGGGGAGCTGTTTTTT

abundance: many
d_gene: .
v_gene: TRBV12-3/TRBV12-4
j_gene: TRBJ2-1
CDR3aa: CASTDDLAYFSYNEQFF
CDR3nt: TGTGCCAGCACCGACGATCTAGCTTATTTCTCCTACAATGAGCAGTTCTTC

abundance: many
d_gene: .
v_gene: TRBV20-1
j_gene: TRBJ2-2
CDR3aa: CSARGGAGRVSGELFF
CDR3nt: TGCAGTGCTAGAGGGGGGGCAGGGCGAGTTTCCGGGGAGCTGTTTTTT

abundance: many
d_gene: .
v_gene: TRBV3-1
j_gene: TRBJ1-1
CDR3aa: CASSEAGLRNTEAFF
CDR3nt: TGTGCCAGCAGCGAGGCAGGGTTAAGGAACACTGAAGCTTTCTTT

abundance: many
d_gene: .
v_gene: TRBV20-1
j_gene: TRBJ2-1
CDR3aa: CSATDNEQFF
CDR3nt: TGCAGTGCCACCGACAATGAGCAGTTCTTC

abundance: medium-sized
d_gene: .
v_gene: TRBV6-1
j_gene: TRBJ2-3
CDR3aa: CASRLGVTSTDTQYF
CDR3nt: TGTGCCAGCAGACTCGGAGTTACTAGCACAGATACGCAGTATTTT

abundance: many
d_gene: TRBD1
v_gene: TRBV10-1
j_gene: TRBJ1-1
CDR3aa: CASSVDRWNTEAFF
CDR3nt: TGCGCCAGCAGTGTGGACAGGTGGAACACTGAAGCTTTCTTT

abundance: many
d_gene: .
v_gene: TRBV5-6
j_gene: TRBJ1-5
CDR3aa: CASSLVDQPQHF
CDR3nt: TGTGCCAGCAGCTTGGTGGATCAGCCCCAGCATTTT

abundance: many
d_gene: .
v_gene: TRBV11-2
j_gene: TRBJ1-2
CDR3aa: CASSQDGANYGYTF
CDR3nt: TGTGCCAGCAGCCAGGACGGAGCTAACTATGGCTACACCTTC

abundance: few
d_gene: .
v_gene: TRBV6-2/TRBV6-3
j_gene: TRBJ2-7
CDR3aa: CASSQSGYEQYF
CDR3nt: TGTGCCAGCAGCCAGTCGGGTTACGAGCAGTACTTC

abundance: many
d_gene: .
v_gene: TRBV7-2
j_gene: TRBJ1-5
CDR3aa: CASSLGGRGDSNQPQHF
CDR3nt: TGTGCCAGCAGCTTAGGTGGCAGGGGAGATAGCAATCAGCCCCAGCATTTT

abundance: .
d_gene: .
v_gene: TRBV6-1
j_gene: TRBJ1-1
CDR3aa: CADSDKVGNEAFF
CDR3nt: TGTGCCGACAGTGACAAGGTGGGTAATGAAGCTTTCTTT

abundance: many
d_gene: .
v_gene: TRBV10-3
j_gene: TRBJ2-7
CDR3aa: CAISGELESEQYF
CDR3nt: TGTGCCATCAGTGGGGAACTAGAATCTGAGCAGTACTTC

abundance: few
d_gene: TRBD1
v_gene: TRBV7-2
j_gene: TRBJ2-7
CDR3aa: CASSQTGEWYF
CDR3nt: TGTGCCAGCAGCCAGACAGGGGAGTGGTACTTC

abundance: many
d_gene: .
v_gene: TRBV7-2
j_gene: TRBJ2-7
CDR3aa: CASSLVPSRSYEQYF
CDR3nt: TGTGCCAGCAGCTTAGTTCCCTCAAGGTCCTACGAGCAGTACTTC

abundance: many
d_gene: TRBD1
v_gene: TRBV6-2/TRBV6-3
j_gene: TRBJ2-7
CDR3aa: CASSARTGGYEQYF
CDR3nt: TGTGCCAGCAGTGCCAGGACAGGGGGCTACGAGCAGTACTTC

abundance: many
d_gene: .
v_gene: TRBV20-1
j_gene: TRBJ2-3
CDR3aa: CSAREIQRGTDTQYF
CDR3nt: TGCAGTGCTAGAGAAATTCAGCGGGGCACAGATACGCAGTATTTT

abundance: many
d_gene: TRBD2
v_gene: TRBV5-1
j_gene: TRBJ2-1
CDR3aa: CASRGPSSGGAVPYNEQFF
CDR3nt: TGCGCCAGCAGGGGCCCCTCTAGCGGGGGGGCCGTTCCATACAATGAGCAGTTCTTC

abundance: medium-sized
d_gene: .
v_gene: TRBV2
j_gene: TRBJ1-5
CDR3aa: CASSELGGLNQPQHF
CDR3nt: TGTGCCAGCAGTGAACTGGGGGGGCTCAATCAGCCCCAGCATTTT

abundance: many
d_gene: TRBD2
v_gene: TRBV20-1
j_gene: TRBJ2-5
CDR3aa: CSARGSAGGRETQYF
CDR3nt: TGCAGTGCTAGAGGTTCGGCGGGGGGGCGAGAGACCCAGTACTTC

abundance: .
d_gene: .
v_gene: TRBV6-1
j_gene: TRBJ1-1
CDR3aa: CATILGRPEAFF
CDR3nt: TGTGCCACGATCTTAGGGAGACCTGAAGCCTTCTTT

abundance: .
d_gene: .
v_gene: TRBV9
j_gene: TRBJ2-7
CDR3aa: CASSVGVGADWEQYF
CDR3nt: TGTGCCAGCAGCGTAGGTGTCGGGGCCGATTGGGAGCAGTACTTC

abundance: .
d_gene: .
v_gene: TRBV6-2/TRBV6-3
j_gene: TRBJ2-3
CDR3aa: CASSYSQHTDTQYF
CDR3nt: TGTGCCAGCAGTTACTCCCAGCACACAGATACGCAGTATTTT

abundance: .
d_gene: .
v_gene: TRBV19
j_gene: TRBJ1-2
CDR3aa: CASSIGWTDGYTF
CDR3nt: TGTGCCAGTAGTATTGGGTGGACGGATGGCTACACCTTC